The 2 T cell receptor beta chains below all came from one sample that was sequenced in a study of cytomegalovirus exposure and HLA in healthy donors. The PCR had 60 Vbeta and 13 Jbeta primers. The protocol was immunoSEQ multiplex PCR, while the TCRdb copy is restricted to in-frame clones and leaves out a portion. The data show approximately 86,000 clones, 70% to 85% seen once. The sequenced sample was PBMCs. The receptors derive from a man aged 55 to 70 in good health and CMV-seronegative.

This chain uses TRBV11-2 with TRBJ1-1; weak D call: TRBD1 (5 bases). This CDR3 comprises 14 residues. V was pared by 4 bases and J by 7 bases, with 16 bases between. Germline loops: CDR1 SGHAT, CDR2 FQNNGV. CDR3 residues: CASSSGQDSFEAFF. CDR3 in DNA: TGTGCCAGCAGCTCGGGTCAAGACAGTTTTGAAGCTTTCTTT.

This clone was picked up a small number of times. The V call is TRBV10-2, the J call TRBJ2-1; TRBD2 matches at 12 bases. Per the germline V gene, CDR1 is WSHSY and CDR2 is SAAADI. With V trimmed by 5 bases and J by 7 bases, 9 bases remained unmatched. The CDR3 has 16 residues. The DNA for the CDR3 is TGCGCCAGCAGTATCCTAGCGGGAGGGTTGGGGAATGAGCAGTTCTTC. Encoded protein: CASSILAGGLGNEQFF.